Listed here are 15 T cell receptor beta chains from one sample, sequenced in a study of response to subunit inactivated influenza vaccine. One entry per CDR3 protein results from TCRdb running MiXCR on the RT-PCR reads. In the table there are around 470,000 distinct CDR3 sequences, about 7.2% of which are singletons. The starting material was PBMCs from blood, obtained around 2 years after vaccination. All receptors derive from a man between 45 and 75 years old who received an inactivated influenza vaccine.

The V gene is TRBV11-2, the J gene TRBJ2-3; 10 positions agree with TRBD1. Unmatched junction bases numbered 5, after V lost 4 bases and J lost 1 base. The germline gives CDR1 SGHAT, CDR2 FQNNGV. The CDR3 loop spans 16 amino acids. CDR3 region: CASSWQTGGGTDTQYF. The CDR3 DNA is TGTGCCAGCAGCTGGCAGACAGGGGGCGGCACAGATACGCAGTATTTT.

In its sample, this clonotype was seen many times. J is TRBJ2-1 and V is TRBV5-1; 7 bases line up with TRBD2. Germline V lookup: CDR1 SGHRS, CDR2 YFSETQ. V gave up 2 bases and J gave up 2 bases; unmatched junction bases: 4. The CDR3 has 15 amino acids. Here the CDR3 reads CASSFTSGTYNEQFF. CDR3 in DNA: TGCGCCAGCAGCTTTACAAGCGGGACCTACAATGAGCAGTTCTTC.

The table lists this clonotype with many counts. The chain couples TRBV12-3 or TRBV12-4 to TRBJ2-5; D might be TRBD2 (6 bases). The CDR3 has 11 residues. Deletions cut 5 bases from V and 13 bases from J, with 14 bases between. The CDR3 DNA sequence: TGTGCCAGCAGTGGAGGGAGACGTCCGTACTTC. As protein: CASSGGRRPYF.

This clonotype was picked up many times. V is TRBV12-3 or TRBV12-4 and J is TRBJ1-2, with 11 nucleotides matching TRBD1. This CDR3 comprises 16 residues. J gave up 4 bases and V 5 bases, and 9 bases lay outside the gene matches. The CDR3 nucleotides read TGTGCCAGCAGTCTCGGGACAGGGGGTAGCGGCTATGGCTACACCTTC. This gives the protein CASSLGTGGSGYGYTF.

The V gene is TRBV5-1, the J gene TRBJ2-3; no reliable D call. This CDR3 is 15 amino acids long. Trimming left V 0 bases short and J 0 bases short, with 8 bases between. Per germline, CDR1 SGHRS and CDR2 YFSETQ. CDR3 DNA: TGCGCCAGCAGCTTGGGCGGAAAAAGCACAGATACGCAGTATTTT. It is translated as CASSLGGKSTDTQYF.

This chain connects TRBV20-1 to TRBJ2-3; 12 nucleotides match TRBD2. Germline-derived CDR1 and CDR2 are DFQATT and SNEGSKA (reference sequence). Trimming took 7 bases from V and 6 from J; bases not matched to a gene: 11. The CDR3 is made up of 15 amino acids. In DNA form, the CDR3 reads TGCAGTGAGAGGGGGCTAGCGGGAGGGCTCGATACGCAGTATTTT. Translated: CSERGLAGGLDTQYF.

This clonotype was detected only a few times. The chain carries TRBV6-5 and TRBJ1-5, with TRBD1 identical over 8 bases. This CDR3 contains 13 residues. V trimming: 6 bases; J trimming: 7 bases; junction bases outside the gene matches: 5. Germline V CDR1 and CDR2: MNHEY, SVGAGI. The CDR3 DNA sequence: TGTGCCAGCAGCTACGGACAGGGCCAGCCCCAGCATTTT. Translating gives CASSYGQGQPQHF.

The gene calls are TRBV20-1 and TRBJ1-2, with no clear D. From germline, CDR1 is DFQATT and CDR2 SNEGSKA (reference sequence). The CDR3 length is 15 residues. The germline V and J ends were trimmed by 0 bases and 0 bases, with 11 bases remaining between them. The CDR3 sequence is CSARDFGQANYGYTF. CDR3 DNA sequence: TGCAGTGCTAGAGATTTTGGCCAGGCTAACTATGGCTACACCTTC.

This clonotype was seen repeatedly, ten times or more. The chain employs TRBV9 and TRBJ2-2; TRBD1 aligns across 10 bases. The CDR3 is 16 residues long. Germline loops: CDR1 SGDLS, CDR2 YYNGEE. The J segment lost 6 bases and the V segment lost 3 bases, leaving 8 bases of the junction unmatched. The CDR3 here is CASSARQGASAGELFF. CDR3 nucleotides: TGTGCCAGCAGCGCACGACAGGGGGCGTCGGCCGGGGAGCTGTTTTTT.

This clonotype was seen more than once but under ten times. CDR3 protein: CSARTGNNYGYTF. The CDR3 bases are TGCAGTGCTAGGACGGGGAACAACTATGGCTACACCTTC. The chain recombines TRBV20-1 with TRBJ1-2; D gene ambiguous. With 3 bases removed from V and 2 bases from J, the gap between germline ends came to 10 bases. The germline V gene has CDR1 DFQATT and CDR2 SNEGSKA (reference sequence). This CDR3 spans 13 amino acids.

This chain connects TRBV4-2 to TRBJ1-2; 8 bases match TRBD1. The CDR3 totals 16 residues. Losses at the gene ends were 4 bases for V and 8 bases for J; bases not matched to a gene: 15. CDR1 and CDR2 (germline): LGHNA, YNFKEQ. The CDR3 nucleotides are TGTGCCAGCAGCCCGACATCTCCGGGACAGGCGCGAGGCTACACCTTC. This sequence encodes CASSPTSPGQARGYTF.

This clonotype was counted ten times or more. The chain links TRBV5-1 to TRBJ2-1; D is possibly TRBD2 (6 bases). V lost 4 bases and J lost 7, with 9 bases in between. Per the germline V gene, CDR1 is SGHRS and CDR2 is YFSETQ. There are 12 residues in the CDR3. The DNA of the CDR3 is TGCGCCAGCAGCGACAGCGGGAATGAGCAGTTCTTC. Protein: CASSDSGNEQFF. Drawing the rest from reference TRBV5-1 and TRBJ2-1, the complete variable domain is KAGVTQTPRYLIKTRGQQVTLSCSPISGHRSVSWYQQTPGQGLQFLFEYFSETQRNKGNFPGRFSGRQFSNSRSEMNVSTLELGDSALYLCASSDSGNEQFFGPGTRLTVL.

There are many counts of this clonotype. V and J are TRBV11-2 and TRBJ2-3; D call uncertain. The germline V and J ends were trimmed by 8 bases and 5 bases, with 5 bases remaining between them. The germline V gene encodes CDR1 SGHAT and CDR2 FQNNGV. This CDR3 is 10 amino acids long. The CDR3, as DNA: TGTGCCAGCGGGCGAGATACGCAGTATTTT. Protein: CASGRDTQYF.

This clonotype appeared many times. The chain is built from TRBV10-2 and TRBJ2-2; D not certain. The CDR3 runs 15 residues. The germline CDR1 and CDR2 sequences are WSHSY and SAAADI. Trimming left V 5 bases short and J 5 bases short, with 15 bases between. CDR3 sequence: CASSHASAPTGELFF. DNA of the CDR3: TGCGCCAGCAGTCATGCGTCCGCGCCGACCGGGGAGCTGTTTTTT.

The chain uses TRBV29-1 and TRBJ2-7; D gene unclear. This CDR3 has 13 residues. Germline CDR1 is SQVTM and CDR2 is ANQGSEA. V lost 7 bases to trimming and J lost 0 bases, with 13 bases between them. The CDR3 reads CSAQTGTSYEQYF. The CDR3 DNA sequence: TGCAGCGCACAGACTGGAACCTCCTACGAGCAGTACTTC.